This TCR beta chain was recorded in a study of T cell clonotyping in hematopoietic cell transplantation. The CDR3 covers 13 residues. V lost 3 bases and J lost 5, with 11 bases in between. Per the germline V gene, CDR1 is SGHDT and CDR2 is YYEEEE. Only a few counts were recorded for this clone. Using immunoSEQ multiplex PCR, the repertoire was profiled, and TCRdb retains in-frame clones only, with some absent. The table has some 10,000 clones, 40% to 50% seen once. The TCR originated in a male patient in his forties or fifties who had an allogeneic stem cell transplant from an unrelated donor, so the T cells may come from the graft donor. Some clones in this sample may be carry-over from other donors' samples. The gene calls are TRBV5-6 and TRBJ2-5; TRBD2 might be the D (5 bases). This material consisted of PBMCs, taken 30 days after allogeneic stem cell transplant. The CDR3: CASSWLPGETQYF. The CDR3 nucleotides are TGTGCCAGCAGCTGGCTGCCGGGGGAGACCCAGTACTTC. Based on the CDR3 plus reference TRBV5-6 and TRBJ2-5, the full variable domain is DAGVTQSPTHLIKTRGQQVTLRCSPKSGHDTVSWYQQALGQGPQFIFQYYEEEERQRGNFPDRFSGHQFPNYSSELNVNALLLGDSALYLCASSWLPGETQYFGPGTRLLVL.